The next 9 T cell receptor beta chains were all read from a single sample in a study of blood T cell repertoires in COVID-19. The method was immunoSEQ multiplex PCR; TCRdb's version includes in-frame clones alone and lacks a portion of them. The sample lists 380,000 or so clones; roughly 90% were seen once. Sequencing input: peripheral blood. These receptors all stem from a middle-aged man with acute or convalescent COVID-19.

This clone was seen only once. The CDR3 DNA follows: TGTGCCAGCAGCGTAGTACCTAGCGGGAGTACCTACGAGCAGTACTTC. It encodes CASSVVPSGSTYEQYF. The chain uses TRBV9 and TRBJ2-7; 10 bases are a match to TRBD2. The CDR3 has 16 amino acids. Trimming at V came to 0 bases and at J to 2 bases, leaving 5 bases not matched to a gene. Germline lookup yields CDR1 SGDLS and CDR2 YYNGEE.

For the CDR3, the DNA is TGCGCCAGCAGCTTGAGGTTCCGGCAGGGGGGTGGTCAAGGGATAAATCAGCCCCAGCATTTT. Protein sequence: CASSLRFRQGGGQGINQPQHF. The chain is built from TRBV5-1 and TRBJ1-5, with TRBD1 matching 7 bases. Trimming removed 1 base from V and 4 bases from J; junction bases left unmatched: 23. This CDR3 contains 21 residues. The V gene's germline CDR1 is SGHRS and CDR2 YFSETQ.

The rearrangement uses TRBV11-3 and TRBJ2-7, with a tentative D call TRBD2 (6 bases). Trimming removed 8 bases at V and 0 bases at J, with 17 bases between. Germline V gene data show CDR1 as SGHNT and CDR2 as YENEEA. This CDR3 contains 15 residues. The CDR3 here is CASPHGRFSSYEQYF. The CDR3 nucleotides read TGTGCCAGCCCGCACGGGAGATTCAGCTCCTACGAGCAGTACTTC.

This chain joins TRBV28 and TRBJ2-7; 13 bases match TRBD2. There are 15 residues in the CDR3. V shed 6 bases and J 0 bases; nucleotides not matched to a gene: 2. The V gene's germline CDR1 is MDHEN and CDR2 SYDVKM. CDR3 residues: CASSRLAGGSYEQYF. In DNA form, the CDR3 reads TGTGCCAGCAGCCGACTAGCGGGGGGCTCCTACGAGCAGTACTTC.

J is TRBJ1-1 and V is TRBV11-1; D is unresolved. The V end was cut by 1 base, the J end by 4 bases, with 7 bases between. Germline CDR1 SGHAT, CDR2 FQDESV (reference sequence). The CDR3 spans 13 residues. The CDR3 is CASSLGGTTEAFF. The CDR3 coding sequence is TGTGCCAGCAGCTTAGGCGGTACCACTGAAGCTTTCTTT.

The chain recombines TRBV3-1 (or the pseudogene TRBV3-2) with TRBJ1-1, with 9 bases aligning to TRBD1. Per germline, CDR1 LGHDT and CDR2 YNNKEL (reference sequence). The CDR3 is 14 amino acids. Trimming removed 4 bases from V and 10 bases from J; junction bases left unmatched: 10. CDR3 residues: CASSLNRDRGRAFF. DNA for the CDR3: TGTGCCAGCAGCCTCAACCGAGACAGGGGGAGAGCTTTCTTT.

This rearrangement joins TRBV21-1 to TRBJ2-5; the D call TRBD1 from the table was never checked on the DNA. TRBV21-1 is labeled a pseudogene. There are 15 residues in the CDR3. This chain's CDR3 is CASSNSKPGGETQYF. DNA of the CDR3: TGTGCCAGCAGCAACTCAAAGCCAGGGGGGGAGACCCAGTACTTC.

The chain employs TRBV28 and TRBJ1-2, with 9 bases aligning to TRBD1. The length of the CDR3 is 14 residues. Trimming took 6 bases from V and 5 from J; bases not matched to a gene: 7. The germline CDR1 and CDR2 sequences are MDHEN and SYDVKM. The chain's CDR3 is CASSSDRGRYGYTF. The CDR3 region has the DNA TGTGCCAGCAGCTCGGACAGGGGACGATATGGCTACACCTTC.

CDR3 protein: CASRIDGGHEQYF. CDR3 in DNA: TGCGCCAGCAGAATTGACGGGGGGCACGAGCAGTACTTC. The chain employs TRBV10-2 and TRBJ2-7; perhaps TRBD2 as D (7 bases). From germline, CDR1 is WSHSY and CDR2 SAAADI. The length of the CDR3 is 13 residues. V was cut by 6 bases and J by 5 bases, with 14 bases left in between.